This T cell receptor beta chain was retrieved from a study of blood T cell repertoires in COVID-19. The repertoire was sequenced with immunoSEQ multiplex PCR; TCRdb's copy has only in-frame clones and lacks some. The sample yields hundreds of thousands of clones, 75% to 90% seen once. The germline gives CDR1 MDHEN, CDR2 SYDVKM. Trimming removed 1 base at V and 3 bases at J, with 10 bases between. The CDR3 is 15 amino acids. This receptor was obtained from a man aged 18 to 30 who had recovered from COVID-19. The specimen sequenced was PBMCs or T cells enriched from blood (not recorded which). The chain is built from TRBV28 and TRBJ1-5; D ambiguous. CDR3 sequence: CASSLLWQANQPQHF. For the CDR3, the DNA is TGTGCCAGCAGTTTATTATGGCAGGCCAATCAGCCCCAGCATTTT.